This T cell receptor beta chain was sequenced for a study of cytomegalovirus exposure and HLA in healthy donors (dated by TCRdb to 2016 to 2017). For the wider study: According to an earlier analysis of a few hundred of the donors, 200 million or so T cells yielded over 90 million unique TCR beta sequences and 276 Gb of sequence data. An early release that covered around 590 HLA-typed donors contained approximately 300 gigabases of sequencing data and approximately 85 million unique TCR sequences. Of the 398 genotyped donors, 75% to 85% were placed in the genetic ancestry cluster associated with self-reported Caucasian donors. The study aimed to test whether signatures of past pathogen exposure could be identified by cataloging public T cell receptors. Using immunosequencing, the study profiled T cell repertoires from about 620 subjects and related those repertoires to cytomegalovirus serostatus. Along with the approximately 670-subject first cohort, a separate validation cohort of over a hundred different subjects was used. The study combined high-throughput TCR immunosequencing, statistical association of individual TCRs with disease status, and machine learning to predict cytomegalovirus infection status. In a later analysis, previously published TCR beta repertoires from 666 donors were re-analyzed and high-resolution HLA genotyping was added so that TCR occurrence patterns could be studied. Rather than drawing on any new phenotypic data, the later analysis identified candidate immune exposures from TCR beta sequences and the way those sequences occurred across donors. To decide whether each TCR beta V gene segment behaved as functional or pseudogenic, an earlier analysis of fewer than 750 of the donors relied on high-throughput TCR beta sequencing. Donor age, sex, ethnicity and CMV serostatus were compiled alongside the repertoire data. In a later genetic analysis, genome-wide SNP genotypes for about three fifths of the roughly 670 donors were used, and that subset was treated as a discovery cohort. All discovery cohort repertoires had been generated on a single sequencing platform. Class I and class II HLA loci were covered by the typing at four-digit resolution. Typing coverage varied by locus: roughly 620-640 donors for A, B, C, DRB1 and DQB1; 500 to 550 for DQA1; about 590 for DPA1; around 490 for DPB1. Five DR-DQ haplotypes were treated as single units for association and clustering because of strong linkage in the cohort. Across about 370 genotyped donors of the cohort, an average of about 220,000 unique TCR beta nucleotide sequences per donor were sequenced, and 15% to 20% of those sequences were non-productive. The investigation overall reported the following: In a later analysis, HLA-associated TCR beta chains were found to be more clonally expanded and to have lower generation probabilities than equally common non-associated chains. A later analysis reported that several top co-occurrence clusters appeared linked to parvovirus B19, influenza, CMV and Epstein-Barr virus. Because counts were too low, 15 to 20 rarely observed V segments, including chromosome 9 orphons, were excluded from the earlier analysis of a few hundred of the donors. When HLA alleles, especially DR and DQ, strongly co-occurred, attributing TCR associations to individual alleles was difficult. Sequencing depth was assumed to be roughly uniform across donors in the presence/absence analyses, though that assumption may not hold. Only TCR beta chains were sequenced in this cohort, and the absence of alpha or paired-chain data limited detectable features. A cluster of highly shared sequence variants was judged likely to represent a technical artifact of the sequencing pipeline. Linkage disequilibrium might explain the correlated functional status among segregating V segments, but an unknown experimental factor could not be ruled out. In a later analysis, most CMV-associated TCR beta chains were found to appear HLA-restricted, with HLA associations seemingly driven largely by CMV exposure. According to a later analysis, TCR association rates differed among HLA loci, with DRB1 alleles showing the most associated TCRs and HLA-C alleles showing the fewest. Because the 87-base-pair reads could not distinguish some IMGT-functional V segments, including TRBV6-2 and TRBV6-3, those segments were excluded. A few of the identified cytomegalovirus-associated TCR beta chains were confirmed in vitro to be specific for cytomegalovirus antigens. A later genetic analysis associated a missense DCLRE1C variant with V-gene and J-gene trimming of TCR beta chains, and an independent cohort replicated the association. For the cohort, immune exposure information was limited to CMV serostatus. In the study, around 160 TCR beta chains were listed as associated with cytomegalovirus. Because some donors lacked HLA typing at each locus, the association tests relied only on the typed subset. In a later analysis, 15,000 to 20,000 TCR beta sequences were associated with specific HLA alleles at a false discovery rate of 0.05. A further reported finding was that TCR beta sequences accurately predicted the HLA-A and HLA-B alleles for most subjects in the first cohort. According to the authors, the approach could potentially be generalized to other disease states and immunological phenotypes. Compared with the approximately 670-donor mean, donors in an Asian-associated ancestry cluster had fewer N-insertions in productive TCRs, according to a later genetic analysis. Most TCR sequences were seen in very few donors, while some public TCRs were found in many individuals. An earlier analysis of around 500 of the donors showed that most TCR beta V segments appeared in productive rearrangements either about 90% or about 30% of the time, which broadly matched IMGT annotations. The classifier was reported to diagnose cytomegalovirus status with high specificity and sensitivity in both the original cohort and the validation cohort.

As regards this clone: The clone's antigen remains unknown. No base quality information exists; no much larger clone differs at one position.

For CDR1 and CDR2, the germline V gene lists MDHEN and SYDVKM. Taken from cysteine to valine, the CDR3 has 12 residues. Left in the record is the CDR3 DNA by itself, 36 bases read in frame from the first base. A distance of 10 bases separates the germline ends of V and J, which lose 5 bases and 5 bases respectively. Library generation was performed with the immunoSEQ multiplex PCR assay. For the multiplex PCR, a mixture combining 60 forward primers for TCR Vbeta segments and 13 reverse primers for TCR Jbeta segments was used. Amplification of the CDR3 region of rearranged TCR beta genes was performed with a multiplex PCR assay on genomic DNA. The amplified TCR beta libraries were sequenced on the Illumina HiSeq System as 87-base-pair reads. Turning to the authors' computational methods: A later analysis counted 65 million to 90 million unique TCR beta chains across the 666 repertoires, and approximately 11 million of these chains were shared by at least two donors. Raw reads were error-corrected and collapsed into unique sequences with a nearest-neighbor algorithm that merged closely related sequences to remove PCR and sequencing errors. V, D and J gene segments were assigned by aligning CDR3 sequences to IMGT reference sequences. For a sequence to be retained, a match of at least six nucleotides was required to both a V gene segment and a J gene segment. Rearrangements were classified as productive when the CDR3 lacked stop codons and remained in frame with V and J, and all other rearrangements were classified as non-productive. CDR3 was defined according to IMGT convention as the region running from the second conserved V-encoded cysteine to the conserved J-encoded phenylalanine. In an earlier analysis of more than 550 of the donors, sequences lacking an unambiguous match to a single V gene segment were excluded. An earlier analysis of over 450 of the donors classified V segments as functional when productive rearrangements were above 56.7% and as segregating when the standard deviation between donors was above 5%. A statistical classification framework was developed to diagnose cytomegalovirus status using the catalog of TCR beta chain sequences. In a later analysis, V and J genes were assigned by comparing TCR nucleotide sequences against IMGT/GENE-DB human TR gene sequences. A later analysis assigned CDR3 sequences and most-parsimonious VDJ recombination scenarios with the TCRdist pipeline. A later analysis defined each TCR beta chain by its CDR3 amino acid sequence plus V-gene family, and excluded reads lacking a unique V-gene family. As a way to deal with suspected cross-contamination and a sequencing artifact, a later analysis dropped approximately 590 nucleotide sequences that were highly shared and had low generation probability. For each public chain, a later analysis derived a clonal expansion index from normalized ranks of inferred template counts within each repertoire. A later analysis computed generation probabilities with a VDJ recombination model fitted to out-of-frame rearrangements, and checked the results against IGoR. Hypergeometric tests were used in a later analysis to score TCR-TCR, TCR-HLA and TCR-CMV co-occurrence, with a repertoire-size bias correction applied to the TCR pairs. To estimate false discovery rates, a later analysis permuted the HLA or CMV assignments 20 times. In a later analysis, co-occurring TCRs were grouped using DBSCAN, with TCRdist sequence similarity added in when clustering inside HLA-allele-positive subsets. Repertoires with fewer than 30,000 or more than 120,000 public chains, plus five repertoires with anomalous nucleotide sharing, were excluded from co-occurrence clustering. The clones in this table, taken by TCRdb from immuneACCESS, are in-frame only. Not every clone is retained; where verified, under half of the shortfall comes from an unresolved V gene, and the cause of the rest is unknown. Clone size and the V and J calls come from that table; the DNA yielded D and trimming. This sample is represented by fewer than 250,000 clones; about 80% of them were singletons. The ten largest account for around 6% of the sample.

In total, roughly 710 healthy bone marrow donors made up the cohort. All cohort members were sampled while nominally healthy, although unrecorded immune exposures were likely present. The donor was CMV seropositive and belonged to the group of about 290 seropositive cohort members. Every donor gave a peripheral blood sample, and the peripheral blood mononuclear cells from that sample were used for TCR beta sequencing. Genomic DNA extraction from the blood cell samples was performed with the Qiagen DNeasy Blood Extraction Kit. The V and J segments used are TRBV28 and TRBJ2-7; TRBD2 might be the D gene, on 5 matching bases. Sample: PBMCs. This TCR derives from a man aged 40-50 years in good health and CMV-seropositive. Here is the DNA: TGTGCCAGCAGTCCAAGCGGTGACGAGCAGTACGTC. This codes for CASSPSGDEQYV.